The rows below give T cell receptor beta chains drawn from one sample of a study of cytomegalovirus exposure and HLA in healthy donors. Sequencing was performed with immunoSEQ multiplex PCR; in TCRdb, only in-frame clones are kept and a portion is missing. Altogether 150,000 to 200,000 clones are present, less than 90% being singletons, with the ten largest covering 2% to 2.5%. The sample was PBMCs. The receptors were gathered from a woman under 30 in good health and CMV-seronegative. CDR3s include the opening cysteine and the closing phenylalanine or tryptophan. A D gene is named only where the DNA matches it firmly. Size values are once, few and many counts, or a class for expanded clones, and some rows have none.

>TRBD1|TRBJ1-1|-|TRBV5-1
CASSLRTETGGLWTEAFF
TGCGCCAGCAGCTTACGGACAGAGACAGGGGGGTTGTGGACTGAAGCTTTCTTT
>-|TRBJ1-2|-|TRBV5-4
CASSLAGTLNYGYTF
TGTGCCAGCAGCTTGGCCGGGACACTTAACTATGGCTACACCTTC
>-|TRBJ1-2|-|TRBV7-3
CASNDGGMNGYTF
TGTGCCAGCAACGACGGCGGGATGAATGGCTACACCTTC
>-|TRBJ2-7|few|TRBV6-5
CASRRGYEQYF
TGTGCCAGCAGACGGGGCTACGAGCAGTACTTC
>-|TRBJ2-3|-|TRBV7-9
CASSSEIQADTQYF
TGTGCCAGCAGCTCAGAAATACAGGCAGATACGCAGTATTTT
>-|TRBJ1-4|-|TRBV6-1
CASSVGDRNNEKLFF
TGTGCCAGCAGTGTTGGCGACAGGAACAATGAAAAACTGTTTTTT
>-|TRBJ1-2|once|TRBV27
CASSFFPGNGYTF
TGTGCCAGCAGTTTTTTCCCGGGGAATGGCTACACCTTC
>-|TRBJ2-2|few|TRBV5-1
CASSFFWGHTGELFF
TGCGCCAGCAGCTTTTTCTGGGGCCACACCGGGGAGCTGTTTTTT
>TRBD2|TRBJ2-3|-|TRBV6-1
CASSGGGAADTQYF
TGTGCCAGCTCGGGCGGGGGGGCCGCAGATACGCAGTATTTT
>TRBD2|TRBJ2-7|-|TRBV2
CASSALLAGGEQYF
TGTGCCAGCAGTGCTCTACTAGCGGGAGGCGAGCAGTACTTC
>-|TRBJ1-2|-|TRBV5-8
CASSLRGSLVPGGYTF
TGTGCCAGCAGCTTGCGGGGGTCTCTAGTGCCCGGGGGCTACACCTTC
>-|TRBJ2-7|-|TRBV2
CASSGGHAPRGGEQYF
TGTGCCAGCAGTGGAGGGCATGCTCCTAGAGGGGGCGAGCAGTACTTC
>TRBD1|TRBJ1-1|once|TRBV6-5
CASSFQGAENTEAFF
TGTGCCAGCAGTTTCCAGGGGGCGGAGAACACTGAAGCTTTCTTT
>-|TRBJ2-1|-|TRBV2
CASSLGTRNNEQFF
TGTGCCAGCAGCCTTGGGACAAGGAACAATGAGCAGTTCTTC
>TRBD2|TRBJ2-5|-|TRBV18
CASSYLGGGETQYF
TGTGCCAGCTCCTACCTAGGCGGGGGTGAGACCCAGTACTTC
>TRBD1|TRBJ1-1|-|TRBV6-4
CASSESGQGPGTEAFF
TGTGCCAGCAGTGAGTCGGGACAGGGGCCAGGCACTGAAGCTTTCTTT
>TRBD1|TRBJ2-7|-|TRBV12-5
CASGPWDREQYF
TGTGCTAGTGGTCCGTGGGACAGGGAGCAGTACTTC
>-|TRBJ2-7|once|TRBV27
CASSSLTYEQYF
TGTGCCAGCAGTTCCCTAACCTACGAGCAGTACTTC
>-|TRBJ2-2|-|TRBV6-1
CASVGTPGPGELFF
TGTGCCAGCGTGGGGACACCGGGACCCGGGGAGCTGTTTTTT
>-|TRBJ2-2|-|TRBV27
CASKLGESHTGELFF
TGTGCCAGCAAACTAGGAGAGTCGCACACCGGGGAGCTGTTTTTT
>-|TRBJ1-1|-|TRBV5-1
CASSLARQQNTEAFF
TGCGCCAGCAGCCTGGCGAGACAGCAGAACACTGAAGCTTTCTTT
>TRBD1|TRBJ2-3|once|TRBV2
CASRKETGDQYF
TGTGCCAGCAGAAAAGAGACAGGGGATCAGTATTTT
>TRBD2|TRBJ2-3|-|TRBV4-1
CASSQEGYGTSGRYF
TGCGCCAGCAGCCAGGAGGGGTATGGGACTAGCGGGAGGTATTTT
>TRBD1|TRBJ1-1|-|TRBV5-1
CASSPRTGEATEAFF
TGCGCCAGCAGCCCCCGGACAGGAGAGGCCACTGAAGCTTTCTTT
>-|TRBJ1-3|-|TRBV10-3
CAISDHRSSGNTIYF
TGTGCCATCAGTGACCACAGGAGCTCTGGAAACACCATATATTTT
>TRBD2|TRBJ2-2|-|TRBV7-9
CASSSSGGYTGELFF
TGTGCCAGCAGTTCTAGCGGGGGATACACCGGGGAGCTGTTTTTT
>-|TRBJ2-7|few|TRBV19
CASSPGLGSYEQYF
TGTGCCAGTAGCCCGGGACTTGGATCCTACGAGCAGTACTTC
>TRBD1|TRBJ1-5|-|TRBV5-1
CASSSGQINQPQHF
TGCGCCAGCAGCTCGGGACAGATCAATCAGCCCCAGCATTTT
>TRBD2|TRBJ2-1|-|TRBV6-5
CASSALAGGGNEQFF
TGTGCCAGCAGTGCACTAGCGGGAGGGGGCAATGAGCAGTTCTTC
>-|TRBJ1-3|-|TRBV30
CAWKVSGGGNTIYF
TGTGCCTGGAAGGTCTCCGGGGGGGGAAACACCATATATTTT
>TRBD1|TRBJ2-5|-|TRBV5-8
CASSLEGQGSETQYF
TGTGCCAGCAGCTTGGAGGGACAGGGATCAGAGACCCAGTACTTC
>-|TRBJ1-2|few|TRBV30
CAWSVRWLGYTF
TGTGCCTGGAGTGTTCGGTGGTTGGGCTACACCTTC
>-|TRBJ2-5|-|TRBV2
CALGRRGQETQYF
TGTGCCCTGGGGCGGAGGGGCCAAGAGACCCAGTACTTC
>TRBD1|TRBJ1-1|-|TRBV11-2
CASSPWTGEPTEAFF
TGTGCCAGCAGCCCATGGACAGGTGAGCCCACTGAAGCTTTCTTT
>-|TRBJ2-1|-|TRBV6-4
CASSPSAYNEQFF
TGTGCCAGCAGTCCTAGCGCATACAATGAGCAGTTCTTC
>-|TRBJ2-7|-|TRBV6-6
CASLRREEYEQYF
TGTGCCAGCTTGAGGAGGGAGGAGTACGAGCAGTACTTC
>-|TRBJ1-5|-|TRBV2
CASSEQTPNQPQHF
TGTGCCAGCAGTGAGCAGACTCCTAATCAGCCCCAGCATTTT
>-|TRBJ1-2|-|TRBV30
CAWRAKDRIYGYTF
TGTGCCTGGAGGGCCAAGGACAGAATCTATGGCTACACCTTC
>-|TRBJ2-5|once|TRBV5-6
CASSLSSSEYF
TGTGCCAGCAGCTTATCTTCATCGGAGTACTTC
>TRBD1|TRBJ1-2|-|TRBV5-4
CASSHTGGARNYGYTF
TGTGCCAGCAGCCATACAGGGGGCGCGCGGAACTATGGCTACACCTTC
>-|TRBJ2-5|-|TRBV4-3
CASSPGAEQETQYF
TGCGCCAGCAGCCCGGGTGCGGAACAAGAGACCCAGTACTTC
>TRBD1|TRBJ2-7|-|TRBV2
CASSRPGTGVKGYEQYF
TGTGCCAGCAGTCGTCCCGGGACAGGGGTGAAGGGCTACGAGCAGTACTTC
>-|TRBJ1-5|many|TRBV6-1
CASSEAYGRVQPQHF
TGTGCCAGCAGTGAAGCTTATGGGAGGGTTCAGCCCCAGCATTTT
>-|TRBJ2-7|-|TRBV7-3
CASSPGGNYEQYF
TGTGCCAGCAGCCCCGGGGGAAACTACGAGCAGTACTTC
>TRBD2|TRBJ2-1|-|TRBV4-3
CASSQDYPGLAANYNEQFF
TGCGCCAGCAGCCAAGATTACCCCGGACTAGCGGCGAACTACAATGAGCAGTTCTTC
>-|TRBJ2-6|-|TRBV15
CATRGDSGANVLTF
TGTGCCACCAGAGGAGACTCTGGGGCCAACGTCCTGACTTTC
>-|TRBJ1-5|-|TRBV6-5
CASSSTGRGNQPQHF
TGTGCCAGCAGTTCCACAGGGAGGGGAAATCAGCCCCAGCATTTT
>-|TRBJ2-2|-|TRBV18
CASSPSQAVFFTNTGELFF
TGTGCCAGCTCACCTTCTCAGGCAGTTTTTTTCACCAACACCGGGGAGCTGTTTTTT
>-|TRBJ1-2|few|TRBV7-2
CASSLTGRGYTF
TGTGCCAGCAGCTTGACGGGTCGGGGCTACACCTTC
>-|TRBJ2-2|-|TRBV9
CASSVGGMMNTGELFF
TGTGCCAGCAGCGTAGGCGGAATGATGAACACCGGGGAGCTGTTTTTT
>-|TRBJ1-1|-|TRBV23-1
CASSQKERGWNTEAFF
TGCGCCAGCAGTCAAAAAGAAAGGGGCTGGAACACTGAAGCTTTCTTT
>TRBD2|TRBJ2-7|-|TRBV6-1
CASSDYAGLAIEQYF
TGTGCCAGCAGTGACTACGCTGGACTAGCGATCGAGCAGTACTTC
>-|TRBJ2-5|-|TRBV5-1
CASSYETGPEETQYF
TGCGCCAGCAGCTATGAGACGGGTCCCGAGGAGACCCAGTACTTC
>TRBD1|TRBJ1-1|-|TRBV18
CASSQGQGRNTEAFF
TGTGCCAGCTCACAAGGACAGGGGAGGAACACTGAAGCTTTCTTT
>TRBD1|TRBJ1-5|-|TRBV7-9
CASSPGQGVNQPQHF
TGTGCCAGCAGCCCCGGGCAGGGGGTCAATCAGCCCCAGCATTTT
>-|TRBJ1-2|-|TRBV13
CASSSTPGIPWGYTF
TGTGCCAGCAGCTCAACCCCGGGGATTCCATGGGGCTACACCTTC
>TRBD1|TRBJ2-7|few|TRBV11-2
CASSARGYEQYF
TGTGCCAGCAGCGCCAGGGGGTACGAGCAGTACTTC